These 25 T cell receptor beta chains share one sample of origin, sequenced in a study of tumor T cells in aggressive B-cell lymphoma. Libraries were prepared by immunoSEQ multiplex PCR; TCRdb keeps only in-frame clonotypes and omits some of them. The repertoire consists of fewer than 6,500 clones, with over 70% occurring once and the leading ten covering 6.5% to 9%. Sequenced sample: tumor tissue. The receptor set was obtained from an adult with diffuse large B cell lymphoma.

This chain links TRBV5-4 with TRBJ2-1, with 8 bases fitting TRBD1. V lost 4 bases and J lost 8; bases outside the gene matches: 11. The CDR3 loop spans 15 amino acids. The V gene's germline CDR1 is SGHNT and CDR2 YYREEE (reference sequence). The CDR3 sequence is CASSAHRGWNDEQFF. The CDR3 DNA reads as TGTGCCAGCAGCGCCCACAGGGGGTGGAATGATGAGCAGTTCTTC.

The rearrangement joins TRBV28 to TRBJ2-7; unclear D gene. Germline assignment: CDR1 MDHEN and CDR2 SYDVKM. V was cut by 4 bases and J by 0 bases, with 4 bases left in between. The CDR3 consists of 12 residues. CDR3 sequence: CASSYNSYEQYF. The CDR3 region has the DNA TGTGCCAGCAGTTATAACTCCTACGAGCAGTACTTC.

CDR3 bases: TGCAGCGCCCGAGGGTGGCTAAATGAGCAGTTCTTC. Its translation: CSARGWLNEQFF. The chain recombines TRBV29-1 with TRBJ2-1; maybe TRBD2 (5 bases). CDR1 and CDR2 from the germline V gene are SQVTM and ANQGSEA. This CDR3 is 12 amino acids long. Trimming removed 7 bases from V and 7 bases from J, with 14 bases in between.

The chain links TRBV10-3 to TRBJ2-1; TRBD2 matches at 13 bases. The junction had 6 bases not matched to a gene; V was cut back by 1 base and J by 0 bases. This CDR3 contains 19 residues. Germline V lookup: CDR1 ENHRY, CDR2 SYGVKD. The CDR3 protein is CAISELTSGRPSSYNEQFF. CDR3 bases: TGTGCCATCAGTGAGTTGACTAGCGGGAGGCCCAGCTCCTACAATGAGCAGTTCTTC.

In its sample, this clone was seen a few times. The V and J genes are TRBV7-6 and TRBJ1-1; D is perhaps TRBD1 (5 bases). Germline lookup yields CDR1 SGHVS and CDR2 FNYEAQ. The CDR3 extends over 15 amino acids. Between the trimmed V and J ends, which lost 5 bases and 1 base, there was a span of 14 bases. Here the CDR3 reads CASSEARGRNTEAFF. The CDR3 DNA sequence: TGTGCCAGCAGCGAAGCTCGGGGGAGGAACACTGAAGCTTTCTTT. The full variable domain, with the rest looked up from reference TRBV7-6 and TRBJ1-1, is GAGVSQSPRYKVTKRGQDVALRCDPISGHVSLYWYRQALGQGPEFLTYFNYEAQQDKSGLPNDRFSAERPEGSISTLTIQRTEQRDSAMYRCASSEARGRNTEAFFGQGTRLTVV.

This chain joins TRBV7-8 and TRBJ1-4; 8 bases are shared with TRBD1. Germline V gene data show CDR1 as SGHVS and CDR2 as FQNEAQ. This CDR3 comprises 13 residues. With 5 bases clipped from V and 4 bases from J, the junction kept 0 bases outside the gene matches. Here the CDR3 reads CASSGQGNEKLFF. DNA of the CDR3: TGTGCCAGCAGCGGACAGGGTAATGAAAAACTGTTTTTT.

The CDR3 DNA is TGTGCCAGCAGTTTGTCGGGCGCGGGAGCGTCAGATACGCAGTATTTT. Residues: CASSLSGAGASDTQYF. V gene TRBV6-5 combines with J gene TRBJ2-3, with 7 bases fitting TRBD2. CDR1 MNHEY and CDR2 SVGAGI come from the germline V gene. The CDR3 covers 16 residues. Germline trimming cut 4 bases from V and 4 bases from J; bases unmatched to any gene: 11.

The rearrangement joins TRBV2 to TRBJ2-7; 10 positions match TRBD2. Germline CDR1 is SNHLY and CDR2 is FYNNEI. V lost 5 bases, J lost 3 bases, and 1 base stayed unmatched. This CDR3 comprises 13 residues. The CDR3 here is CASSLAGVYEQYF. As DNA, the CDR3 is TGTGCCAGCAGTCTAGCGGGAGTCTACGAGCAGTACTTC.

The V gene is TRBV19, the J gene TRBJ2-7; 11 positions match TRBD2. This CDR3 spans 16 amino acids. The germline gives CDR1 LNHDA, CDR2 SQIVND (reference sequence). Trimming took 4 bases from V and 0 from J; bases not matched to a gene: 5. The CDR3 protein is CASSKAGTSGSYEQYF. For the CDR3, the DNA is TGTGCCAGTAGTAAAGCCGGGACTAGCGGCTCCTACGAGCAGTACTTC.

The chain employs TRBV5-6 and TRBJ2-1; D call uncertain. With 0 bases removed from V and 4 bases from J, the gap between germline ends came to 17 bases. Germline-derived CDR1 and CDR2 are SGHDT and YYEEEE. The CDR3 is 17 residues long. Here the CDR3 reads CASSLVVYRGKYNEQFF. For the CDR3, the DNA is TGTGCCAGCAGCTTGGTGGTTTACCGCGGCAAATACAATGAGCAGTTCTTC.

V usage is TRBV7-9 and J usage is TRBJ1-5; 8 bases are shared with TRBD1. The trim removed 5 bases at V and 7 bases at J, leaving 7 bases unmatched. The CDR3 contains 14 residues. Looked up from germline, CDR1 is SEHNR and CDR2 is FQNEAQ (reference sequence). CDR3 sequence: CASSRTGRGQPQHF. CDR3 coding DNA: TGTGCCAGCAGCCGGACAGGGCGGGGACAGCCCCAGCATTTT.

This clone has just one count. The V gene is TRBV10-3, the J gene TRBJ2-7, with a possible D match to TRBD2 (5 bases). Germline CDR1 reads ENHRY; CDR2 reads SYGVKD. The CDR3 sequence is 15 residues long. Trimming shortened V by 1 base and J by 2 bases, and 12 bases separated the two germline ends. CDR3 region: CAISELDFPTYEQYF. CDR3 coding DNA: TGTGCCATCAGTGAGTTGGACTTCCCAACCTACGAGCAGTACTTC.

The chain carries TRBV7-9 and TRBJ2-7; 10 nucleotides match TRBD1. The CDR3 covers 16 residues. CDR1 is SEHNR and CDR2 is FQNEAQ in the germline V gene (reference sequence). J was trimmed by 5 bases and V by 0 bases; bases with no gene match: 7. The CDR3: CASSLAMRGQGHEQYF. DNA of the CDR3: TGTGCCAGCAGCTTAGCCATGCGGGGACAGGGGCACGAGCAGTACTTC.

This rearrangement joins TRBV28 to TRBJ1-5; 8 nucleotides agree with TRBD1. CDR3 size: 14 residues. Germline CDR1 MDHEN, CDR2 SYDVKM. The V gene end was trimmed by 5 bases and the J gene end by 5 bases; junction bases not matched to a gene: 5. The CDR3 reads CASSQGQGYQPQHF. DNA of the CDR3: TGTGCCAGCAGTCAAGGACAGGGATATCAGCCCCAGCATTTT.

The chain employs TRBV6-6 and TRBJ1-2; TRBD1 aligns across 7 bases. Germline trimming cut 4 bases from V and 7 bases from J; bases unmatched to any gene: 12. The CDR3 contains 15 residues. CDR1 is MNHNY and CDR2 is SVGAGI in the germline V gene (reference sequence). In nucleotides, the CDR3 is TGTGCCAGCAGTTTATACAGGGGTTGGGGGTTTGGCTACACCTTC. Amino acid sequence: CASSLYRGWGFGYTF.

V usage is TRBV6-1 and J usage is TRBJ1-2, with TRBD1 as a possible D gene (6 bases). This CDR3 is built from 13 residues. Germline CDR1 and CDR2: MNHNS and SASEGT. V was pared by 7 bases and J by 1 base, with 10 bases between. The CDR3 loop is CASTWDINYGYTF. The CDR3 nucleotides are TGTGCCAGCACCTGGGACATTAACTATGGCTACACCTTC.

This clone appeared once. The chain has TRBV4-1 and TRBJ2-1; 8 bases map to TRBD2. V lost 0 bases to trimming and J lost 7 bases; unmatched junction nucleotides: 8. The CDR3 is 16 amino acids. Germline V lookup: CDR1 MGHRA, CDR2 YSYEKL. The CDR3: CASSQDTAGGGNEQFF. The CDR3 DNA reads as TGCGCCAGCAGCCAAGATACCGCGGGAGGCGGGAATGAGCAGTTCTTC.

The CDR3 DNA reads as TGTGCCAGCAGCCCGCCGGAGGTTACTATGAACACTGAAGCTTTCTTT. Residues: CASSPPEVTMNTEAFF. The chain is built from TRBV14 and TRBJ1-1, with D unclear. Germline assignment: CDR1 SGHDN and CDR2 FVKESK. Trimming shortened V by 4 bases and J by 0 bases, and 15 bases separated the two germline ends. The CDR3 covers 16 residues.

The chain couples TRBV5-1 to TRBJ2-1; 10 positions match TRBD2. V shed 4 bases and J 7 bases; nucleotides not matched to a gene: 2. The CDR3 loop spans 13 amino acids. The germline V gene has CDR1 SGHRS and CDR2 YFSETQ. The CDR3, as DNA: TGCGCCAGCAGCCTAGCGGGGGTGAATGAGCAGTTCTTC. Amino acids: CASSLAGVNEQFF.

This clone was recorded only once. The chain carries TRBV5-1 and TRBJ2-3; no clear D. This CDR3 region has 14 residues. The V gene's germline CDR1 is SGHRS and CDR2 YFSETQ. The V gene lost 0 bases and the J gene lost 6 bases, with 11 bases spanning the gap. CDR3 loop: CASSLGRLSDTQYF. CDR3 in DNA: TGCGCCAGCAGCTTGGGCCGACTCTCTGATACGCAGTATTTT.

The count of this clone is one. The rearrangement links TRBV25-1 to TRBJ1-3, with a tentative D call TRBD1 (5 bases). Trimming cost V 2 bases and J 0 bases, with 17 bases left between them. The CDR3 sequence is 18 residues long. The germline V gene has CDR1 MGHDK and CDR2 SYGVNS. The CDR3 sequence is CASSETLPGLFSGNTIYF. DNA for the CDR3: TGTGCCAGCAGTGAAACCCTGCCAGGGCTGTTCTCTGGAAACACCATATATTTT.

The genes are TRBV2 and TRBJ2-2; D perhaps matches TRBD2 (6 bases). The CDR3 covers 18 residues. CDR1 and CDR2 (germline): SNHLY, FYNNEI. V lost 5 bases, J lost 4 bases, and 23 bases lay in between. The CDR3 bases are TGTGCCAGCAGTAACCATGAGGCGTGGGAGGAGGTCACCGGGGAGCTGTTTTTT. Protein: CASSNHEAWEEVTGELFF.

This clone was recorded once. The genes are TRBV7-9 and TRBJ1-2, with TRBD1 identical over 8 bases. There are 16 residues in the CDR3. Germline loops: CDR1 SEHNR, CDR2 FQNEAQ (reference sequence). The V gene end was trimmed by 1 base and the J gene end by 4 bases; junction bases not matched to a gene: 8. This CDR3 reads CASSLETGGGSYGYTF. Here the CDR3 DNA reads TGTGCCAGCAGCTTAGAAACAGGGGGAGGTTCCTATGGCTACACCTTC.

This clone was observed once. This rearrangement joins TRBV5-8 to TRBJ1-6; a weak D match, TRBD1 (5 bases). The CDR3 totals 14 residues. Germline V gene data show CDR1 as SGHTS and CDR2 as YDEGEE. V lost 0 bases, J lost 7 bases, and 8 bases lay in between. In nucleotides, the CDR3 is TGTGCCAGCAGCTTGGGACAGCTAAATTCACCCCTCCACTTT. Its translation is CASSLGQLNSPLHF.

The CDR3 DNA reads as TGTGCCAGCAGTCCGGGGTCCATACCAGGGGCCAACGTCCTGACTTTC. Translated, it gives CASSPGSIPGANVLTF. This rearrangement joins TRBV28 to TRBJ2-6; TRBD2 is a possible D gene (5 bases). Per germline, CDR1 MDHEN and CDR2 SYDVKM. V lost 5 bases to trimming and J lost 4 bases, with 15 bases between them. This CDR3 has 16 residues.